One sample yielded the 13 T cell receptor beta chains listed below, sequenced in a study of CD8+CD57+ T cells in acquired aplastic anemia. Genomic DNA served as template for TCR beta VDJ and CDR3 profiling. A single record per CDR3 protein comes from TCRdb applying MiXCR to the reads. The top ten hold 3% to 5% of the sample, which has roughly 420,000 distinct CDR3 sequences, 65% to 80% seen once. The material sequenced was sorted CD4+, CD8+, or CD8+CD57+ T cells (not recorded which) from PBMCs. These receptors were collected from a human donor in good health, serving as a control.

With regard to this clonotype: In this CDR3 the conserved last residue, phenylalanine or tryptophan, is missing, so a read error is likely. The rearrangement links TRBV2 to TRBJ2-1, with unresolved D. The V gene's germline CDR1 is SNHLY and CDR2 FYNNEI. The CDR3 consists of 15 residues. Trimming stripped 10 bases from V and 11 bases from J, with 27 bases between. The CDR3, as DNA: TGTGCCACCACTGTGACGGGCAACCCCTCGCATCAGCAGTTCGTC. Translating gives CATTVTGNPSHQQFV.

The rearrangement joins TRBV7-6 to TRBJ2-1, with unresolved D. This CDR3 contains 13 residues. V was clipped by 4 bases and J by 1 base, with 5 bases between them. Looked up from germline, CDR1 is SGHVS and CDR2 is FNYEAQ. CDR3 in amino acids: CASSYSSYNEQFF. Written as DNA, the CDR3 is TGTGCCAGCAGCTACAGTTCCTACAATGAGCAGTTCTTC.

This clonotype was seen more than once but under ten times. This sequence joins TRBV12-3 or TRBV12-4 and TRBJ2-1; 8 bases align to TRBD2. This CDR3 is built from 16 residues. The J segment lost 9 bases and the V segment lost 1 base, leaving 11 bases of the junction unmatched. CDR3 bases: TGTGCCAGCAGTTTAGGACTAGCCGGGAGGGCTAGTGAGCAGTTCTTC. Amino acid sequence: CASSLGLAGRASEQFF.

This clonotype was recorded many times. The chain couples TRBV10-3 to TRBJ2-3, with D hard to call. Germline CDR1 is ENHRY and CDR2 is SYGVKD. Trimming left V 8 bases short and J 0 bases short, with 12 bases between. There are 14 residues in the CDR3. CDR3 DNA sequence: TGTGCCATCTCGGACGGACCTAGCACAGATACGCAGTATTTT. Its translation is CAISDGPSTDTQYF.

This chain links TRBV7-2 with TRBJ1-2; TRBD1 might be the D (5 bases). Deletions cut 6 bases from V and 4 bases from J, with 9 bases between. Germline V lookup: CDR1 SGHTA, CDR2 FQGNSA. The CDR3 totals 12 residues. The CDR3: CASSQGTYGYTF. In nucleotides, the CDR3 is TGTGCCAGCAGTCAGGGAACCTATGGCTACACCTTC.

The chain links TRBV4-3 to TRBJ2-7; D unresolved. Germline V lookup: CDR1 LGHNA, CDR2 YSLEER. The CDR3 covers 13 residues. V dropped 1 base and J dropped 3 bases, with 7 bases sitting between them. CDR3 sequence reads: CASSQVWGYEQYF. The DNA of the CDR3 is TGCGCCAGCAGCCAAGTTTGGGGCTACGAGCAGTACTTC.

This clonotype was recorded many times. The gene calls are TRBV6-5 and TRBJ1-2, with D possibly TRBD1 on 6 matching bases. V lost 2 bases and J 4 bases, leaving 20 bases between the germline ends. CDR1 and CDR2 from the germline V gene are MNHEY and SVGAGI. The CDR3 totals 17 residues. CDR3 in DNA: TGTGCCAGCAGTTACGGCGGGCAGGGGCCCTCTCGCTATGGCTACACCTTC. This sequence encodes CASSYGGQGPSRYGYTF.

The chain links TRBV14 to TRBJ1-2; no clear D. This CDR3 has 15 amino acids. V lost 0 bases, J lost 7 bases, and 15 bases lay in between. The V gene's germline CDR1 is SGHDN and CDR2 FVKESK. The CDR3 DNA is TGTGCCAGCAGCCAAGATCTCCGGGATTCACGTGGCTACACCTTC. As protein: CASSQDLRDSRGYTF.

Worth noting for this clonotype: One end of the junction fails to match germline, which may point to a read error. CDR3 amino acids: CATGTPSSCEQSF. In DNA form, the CDR3 reads TGTGCCACTGGGACGCCAAGCTCCTGCGAGCAGTCCTTC. The J gene is TRBJ2-7, the V gene TRBV7-4; D tentatively reads TRBD1 or TRBD2 (5 bases each). The CDR3 extends over 13 amino acids. The germline gives CDR1 SGHVT, CDR2 SQSDAQ. The complete variable domain, with remaining parts taken from reference TRBV7-4 and TRBJ2-7, reads GAGVSQSPRYKVAKRGRDVALRCDSISGHVTLYWYRQTLGQGSEVLTYSQSDAQRDKSGRPSGRFSAERPERSVSTLKIQRTEQGDSAVYLCATGTPSSCEQSFGPGTRLTVT.

The rearrangement links TRBV20-1 to TRBJ2-7; D is uncertain. The CDR3 runs to 12 residues. Germline V gene data show CDR1 as DFQATT and CDR2 as SNEGSKA (reference sequence). V was shortened by 6 bases and J by 0 bases, with 9 bases between the two germline ends. The CDR3 DNA sequence: TGCAGTGCACCTCCGTGCTCCTACGAGCAGTACTTC. This sequence encodes CSAPPCSYEQYF.

The gene calls are TRBV5-8 and TRBJ1-1; no clear D. CDR3 size: 15 residues. Germline-derived CDR1 and CDR2 are SGHTS and YDEGEE. With 2 bases removed from V and 1 base from J, the gap between germline ends came to 12 bases. The chain's CDR3 is CASSLVTAWNTEAFF. Written as DNA, the CDR3 is TGTGCCAGCAGCTTAGTCACCGCTTGGAACACTGAAGCTTTCTTT. Complete variable domain (other parts from reference TRBV5-8 and TRBJ1-1): EAGVTQSPTHLIKTRGQQATLRCSPISGHTSVYWYQQALGLGLQFLLWYDEGEERNRGNFPPRFSGRQFPNYSSELNVNALELEDSALYLCASSLVTAWNTEAFFGQGTRLTVV.

This clonotype was counted ten times or more. CDR3 sequence reads: CASSVGQNTGELFF. DNA of the CDR3: TGCGCCAGCAGCGTGGGACAGAACACCGGGGAGCTGTTTTTT. The chain links TRBV5-1 to TRBJ2-2; D is perhaps TRBD1 (6 bases). The CDR3 has 14 amino acids. Per the germline V gene, CDR1 is SGHRS and CDR2 is YFSETQ. V was pared by 4 bases and J by 1 base, with 8 bases between.

This clonotype was detected many times. The chain employs TRBV4-3 and TRBJ2-3; 14 positions match TRBD2. CDR3 length equals 21 residues. The V gene's germline CDR1 is LGHNA and CDR2 YSLEER. J gave up 1 base and V 4 bases, and 16 bases lay outside the gene matches. CDR3 coding DNA: TGCGCCAGCAGCCCAATCGCCTTGACTAGCGGGGGGGCCGGAGGCACAGATACGCAGTATTTT. This sequence encodes CASSPIALTSGGAGGTDTQYF.